This passage covers 25 T cell receptor beta chains from one sample sequenced in a study of cytomegalovirus exposure and HLA in healthy donors. Data came from immunoSEQ multiplex PCR; TCRdb stores just in-frame clones and leaves some out. The sample includes fewer than 150,000 clones, approximately 86% of them seen just once. Sample: PBMCs. These receptors originate from a man between 18 and 29 years old in good health and CMV-seropositive.

The chain has TRBV5-1 and TRBJ2-3; 8 bases are a match to TRBD2. The CDR3 has 16 amino acids. J was trimmed by 3 bases and V by 6 bases; bases with no gene match: 12. Germline V lookup: CDR1 SGHRS, CDR2 YFSETQ. CDR3: CASNPGGLAGTDTQYF. CDR3 coding DNA: TGCGCCAGCAACCCGGGGGGGCTAGCTGGGACAGATACGCAGTATTTT.

A single count supports this clone. At the DNA level, this CDR3 is encoded by other sequences in the same sample as well. The chain carries TRBV7-9 and TRBJ2-2, with D tentatively TRBD1 (6 bases). The CDR3 is 15 residues long. Germline CDR1 and CDR2: SEHNR and FQNEAQ (reference sequence). Trimming removed 1 base at V and 2 bases at J, with 8 bases between. CDR3 protein: CASSLGTANTGELFF. In DNA form, the CDR3 reads TGTGCCAGCAGCTTAGGGACAGCCAACACCGGGGAGCTGTTTTTT.

This chain joins TRBV30 and TRBJ1-4, with a possible D match to TRBD1 (6 bases). The CDR3 has 13 amino acids. Germline CDR1 and CDR2: GTSNPN and SVGIG (reference sequence). The V and J ends lost 8 bases and 5 bases respectively, with 15 bases between them. The CDR3 protein is CATSRTANEKLFF. The CDR3 nucleotides read TGTGCCACTTCGCGGACAGCAAATGAAAAACTGTTTTTT. Based on the CDR3 plus reference TRBV30 and TRBJ1-4, the full variable domain is SQTIHQWPATLVQPVGSPLSLECTVEGTSNPNLYWYRQAAGRGLQLLFYSVGIGQISSEVPQNLSASRPQDRQFILSSKKLLLSDSGFYLCATSRTANEKLFFGSGTQLSVL.

The chain uses TRBV19 and TRBJ2-7, with no clear D. CDR1 and CDR2 from the germline V gene are LNHDA and SQIVND (reference sequence). V lost 6 bases and J lost 3, with 6 bases in between. The CDR3 totals 11 residues. The CDR3 nucleotides are TGTGCCAGTAGCGGAGACTACGAGCAGTACTTC. Protein: CASSGDYEQYF.

CDR3 sequence: CASSTGSYQPQHF. The CDR3 nucleotides read TGTGCCAGCTCGACAGGGAGTTATCAGCCCCAGCATTTT. V gene TRBV18 combines with J gene TRBJ1-5; 7 positions match TRBD1. CDR1 KGHSH and CDR2 LQKENI come from the germline V gene. The V and J ends lost 6 bases and 5 bases, in that order; junction bases with no gene match: 4. CDR3 size: 13 residues.

The chain couples TRBV7-6 to TRBJ2-3; 8 bases agree with TRBD2. The CDR3 length is 15 residues. After removal of 5 bases from V and 0 bases from J, the junction contained 4 bases not matched to a gene. Germline V lookup: CDR1 SGHVS, CDR2 FNYEAQ. This CDR3 is CASSPPSGSTDTQYF. The CDR3 DNA is TGTGCCAGCAGCCCCCCTAGCGGGAGCACAGATACGCAGTATTTT.

A few counts support this clone. The rearrangement joins TRBV6-1 to TRBJ2-1, with TRBD2 as a possible D gene (7 bases). Trimming left V 1 base short and J 7 bases short, with 14 bases between. The CDR3 runs to 15 residues. CDR1 is MNHNS, CDR2 SASEGT, per germline. The CDR3 nucleotides read TGTGCCAGCAGTGAAGTAGAGGAGGGGGGGAATGAGCAGTTCTTC. As protein: CASSEVEEGGNEQFF.

This chain joins TRBV30 and TRBJ2-1, with D maybe TRBD1 (6 bases). The V end was cut by 3 bases, the J end by 10 bases, with 10 bases between. The CDR3 has 11 residues. Germline V gene sequence: CDR1 GTSNPN, CDR2 SVGIG (reference sequence). The CDR3 protein is CAWSSGGEQFF. CDR3 nucleotide sequence: TGTGCCTGGAGCTCTGGGGGCGAGCAGTTCTTC.

This clone has a single count. CDR3 bases: TGTGCCAGTATGGGTGGACAGTTGGGGGTTAAGGCTTTCTTT. Translation gives CASMGGQLGVKAFF. The chain joins TRBV19 to TRBJ1-1, with a possible D match to TRBD1 (6 bases). This CDR3 has 14 amino acids. CDR1 and CDR2 (germline): LNHDA, SQIVND (reference sequence). V gave up 7 bases and J gave up 11 bases, with 23 bases separating them.

This chain links TRBV14 with TRBJ2-5, with TRBD2 matching over 7 bases. V was pared by 4 bases and J by 4 bases, with 9 bases of the junction left unmatched. The V gene's germline CDR1 is SGHDN and CDR2 FVKESK. The CDR3 spans 15 residues. The chain's CDR3 is CASSPGVREGETQYF. In DNA, the CDR3 is TGTGCCAGCAGCCCAGGAGTCAGGGAGGGAGAGACCCAGTACTTC.

The CDR3 DNA reads as TGTGCCAGCAGCCCCGAAGACAGAGACTACGAGCAGTACTTC. It codes for CASSPEDRDYEQYF. The rearrangement uses TRBV5-4 and TRBJ2-7, with D perhaps TRBD1 (5 bases). Per germline, CDR1 SGHNT and CDR2 YYREEE (reference sequence). The ends were cut back, 4 bases at V and 3 bases at J, with 14 bases in the middle. CDR3 length equals 14 residues.

The chain has TRBV16 and TRBJ2-7, with 8 bases lining up with TRBD1. V lost 7 bases and J lost 1; bases outside the gene matches: 9. The CDR3 spans 15 residues. The germline V gene has CDR1 KGHSY and CDR2 FQNENV. Here the CDR3 reads CASTSGQAGSYEQYF. The CDR3 DNA follows: TGTGCCAGCACCTCGGGACAGGCCGGGTCCTACGAGCAGTACTTC.

The chain has TRBV10-1 and TRBJ1-1; 7 bases fit TRBD1. The CDR3 contains 12 residues. Germline CDR1 WNHNN, CDR2 SYGVQD (reference sequence). The ends lost 8 bases at V and 4 bases at J; junction bases unmatched: 4. The CDR3 DNA reads as TGCGCCAGCTCGACAGGGACCACTGAAGCTTTCTTT. Translating it yields CASSTGTTEAFF.

This clone was observed a single time. The genes are TRBV29-1 and TRBJ1-2; 10 positions agree with TRBD1. The V and J ends lost 6 bases and 7 bases, in that order; junction bases with no gene match: 11. Germline CDR1 reads SQVTM; CDR2 reads ANQGSEA. The CDR3 contains 14 residues. The CDR3 DNA reads TGCAGCGTGGACGGGACAGGGGTTATCGGTGGCTACACCTTC. This gives the protein CSVDGTGVIGGYTF.

The V gene is TRBV7-9, the J gene TRBJ1-1; 7 nucleotides align to TRBD1. Germline V gene data show CDR1 as SEHNR and CDR2 as FQNEAQ (reference sequence). This CDR3 has 15 residues. V trimming: 5 bases; J trimming: 0 bases; junction bases outside the gene matches: 6. CDR3 DNA sequence: TGTGCCAGCAGCCCCGGACAGGAGATGAACACTGAAGCTTTCTTT. Protein: CASSPGQEMNTEAFF.

V and J are TRBV7-9 and TRBJ2-7, with a weak D call TRBD1 (6 bases). Germline V gene sequence: CDR1 SEHNR, CDR2 FQNEAQ (reference sequence). Trimming cost V 4 bases and J 2 bases, with 21 bases left between them. CDR3 length: 17 residues. CDR3 region: CASSSLTGQRVTYEQYF. The CDR3 DNA reads TGTGCCAGCAGCTCCCTAACGGGACAAAGGGTGACCTACGAGCAGTACTTC.

V and J are TRBV2 and TRBJ2-2, with TRBD1 identical over 9 bases. In germline, CDR1 is SNHLY, CDR2 FYNNEI. The junction had 5 bases not matched to a gene; V was cut back by 8 bases and J by 7 bases. This CDR3 has 13 amino acids. The CDR3: CASGTGRIGELFF. The CDR3 bases are TGTGCCAGCGGGACAGGGAGAATCGGGGAGCTGTTTTTT.

The chain couples TRBV9 to TRBJ1-5; D is possibly TRBD1 (6 bases). CDR3 length: 17 residues. CDR1 is SGDLS and CDR2 is YYNGEE in the germline V gene. Deletions cut 3 bases from V and 0 bases from J, with 16 bases between. DNA of the CDR3: TGTGCCAGCAGCGAGGAAGGGGGGGCCGATAGCAATCAGCCCCAGCATTTT. Its translation: CASSEEGGADSNQPQHF.

The chain employs TRBV25-1 and TRBJ2-7; 8 nucleotides line up with TRBD2. J lost 4 bases, V lost 1 base, and 9 bases had no gene match. CDR3 length equals 16 residues. Per the germline V gene, CDR1 is MGHDK and CDR2 is SYGVNS. The CDR3 loop reads CASSESAGARVYEQYF. For the CDR3, the DNA is TGTGCCAGCAGTGAATCAGCGGGGGCGCGCGTATACGAGCAGTACTTC.

In its sample, this clone was seen once. This chain's CDR3 is CASSYRDRGGYGYTF. The CDR3 region has the DNA TGTGCCAGCAGTTACCGGGACAGGGGTGGCTATGGCTACACCTTC. This chain connects TRBV6-5 to TRBJ1-2; 10 nucleotides align to TRBD1. V lost 2 bases and J lost 4; bases outside the gene matches: 4. The CDR3 consists of 15 residues. CDR1 MNHEY and CDR2 SVGAGI come from the germline V gene.

The chain couples TRBV7-6 to TRBJ2-7; weak D call: TRBD1 (6 bases). CDR1 is SGHVS and CDR2 is FNYEAQ in the germline V gene. The CDR3 length is 13 residues. V shed 5 bases and J shed 1 base, with 9 bases lying between them. The DNA of the CDR3 is TGTGCCAGCAGCCGGGACAATTCCTACGAGCAGTACTTC. It encodes CASSRDNSYEQYF.

The gene calls are TRBV5-1 and TRBJ2-3; 8 nucleotides agree with TRBD2. Germline V gene sequence: CDR1 SGHRS, CDR2 YFSETQ. Trimming removed 0 bases from V and 5 bases from J; junction bases left unmatched: 5. The CDR3 has 15 residues. CDR3 nucleotide sequence: TGCGCCAGCAGCTTGGGCCCAGCGGGGGTAGATACGCAGTATTTT. As protein: CASSLGPAGVDTQYF.

This clone showed up just once. The chain joins TRBV16 to TRBJ1-2; TRBD1 might be the D (6 bases). CDR3 size: 13 residues. V gave up 8 bases and J gave up 5 bases, with 15 bases separating them. Germline CDR1 reads KGHSY; CDR2 reads FQNENV. CDR3 DNA sequence: TGTGCCAGCTGCCCTACAGGGTCTTATGGCTACACCTTC. Protein: CASCPTGSYGYTF.

The chain links TRBV7-9 to TRBJ1-1; D call uncertain. The CDR3 spans 15 residues. The V end was cut by 3 bases, the J end by 1 base, with 12 bases between. Germline CDR1 and CDR2: SEHNR and FQNEAQ (reference sequence). CDR3 protein: CASSLVGLKNTEAFF. For the CDR3, the DNA is TGTGCCAGCAGCTTGGTTGGGCTCAAGAACACTGAAGCTTTCTTT.

The chain links TRBV2 to TRBJ2-2; tentative D call: TRBD2 (7 bases). V was clipped by 9 bases and J by 1 base, with 12 bases between them. CDR1 SNHLY and CDR2 FYNNEI come from the germline V gene. This CDR3 spans 14 amino acids. CDR3: CASGGAGNTGELFF. Written as DNA, the CDR3 is TGTGCCAGTGGGGGGGCAGGGAACACCGGGGAGCTGTTTTTT.